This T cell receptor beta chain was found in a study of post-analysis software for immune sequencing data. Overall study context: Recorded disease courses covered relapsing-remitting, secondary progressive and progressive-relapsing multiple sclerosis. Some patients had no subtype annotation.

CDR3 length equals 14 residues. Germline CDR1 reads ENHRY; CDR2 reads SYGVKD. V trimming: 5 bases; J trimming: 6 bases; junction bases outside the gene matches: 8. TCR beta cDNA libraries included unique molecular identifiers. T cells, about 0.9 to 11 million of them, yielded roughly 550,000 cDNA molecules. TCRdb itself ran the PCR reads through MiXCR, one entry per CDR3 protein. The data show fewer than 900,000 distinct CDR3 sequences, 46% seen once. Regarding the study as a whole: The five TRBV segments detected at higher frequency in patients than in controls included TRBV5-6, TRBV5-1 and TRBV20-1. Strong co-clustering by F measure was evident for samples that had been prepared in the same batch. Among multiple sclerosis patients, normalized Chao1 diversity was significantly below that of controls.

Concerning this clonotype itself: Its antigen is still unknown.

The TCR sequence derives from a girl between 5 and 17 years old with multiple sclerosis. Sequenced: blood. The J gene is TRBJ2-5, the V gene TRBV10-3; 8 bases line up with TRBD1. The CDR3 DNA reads TGTGCCATCAGTCCAACGGACAGGGAAAAGACCCAGTACTTC. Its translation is CAISPTDREKTQYF.